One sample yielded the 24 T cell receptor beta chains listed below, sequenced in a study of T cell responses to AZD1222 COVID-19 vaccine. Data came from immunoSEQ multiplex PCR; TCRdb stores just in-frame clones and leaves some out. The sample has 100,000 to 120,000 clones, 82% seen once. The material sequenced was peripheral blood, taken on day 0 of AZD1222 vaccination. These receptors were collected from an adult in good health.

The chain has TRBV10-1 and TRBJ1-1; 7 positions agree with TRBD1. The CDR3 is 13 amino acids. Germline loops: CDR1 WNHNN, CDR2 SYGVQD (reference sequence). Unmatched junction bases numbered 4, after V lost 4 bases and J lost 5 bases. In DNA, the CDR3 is TGCGCCAGCAGTGGACAGGGAGGTACTGAAGCTTTCTTT. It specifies CASSGQGGTEAFF.

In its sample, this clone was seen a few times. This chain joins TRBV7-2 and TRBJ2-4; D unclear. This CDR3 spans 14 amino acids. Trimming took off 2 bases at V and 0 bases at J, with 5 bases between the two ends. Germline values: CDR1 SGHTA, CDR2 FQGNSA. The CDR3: CASSLMLAKNIQYF. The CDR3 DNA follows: TGTGCCAGCAGCTTAATGCTAGCCAAAAACATTCAGTACTTC. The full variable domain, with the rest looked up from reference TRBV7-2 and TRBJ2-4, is GAGVSQSPSNKVTEKGKDVELRCDPISGHTALYWYRQSLGQGLEFLIYFQGNSAPDKSGLPSDRFSAERTGGSVSTLTIQRTQQEDSAVYLCASSLMLAKNIQYFGAGTRLSVL.

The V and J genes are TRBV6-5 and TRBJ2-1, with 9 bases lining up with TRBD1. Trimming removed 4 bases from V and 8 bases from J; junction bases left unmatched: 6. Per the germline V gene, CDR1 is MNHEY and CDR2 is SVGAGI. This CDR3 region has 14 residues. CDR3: CASSSWTGAHEQFF. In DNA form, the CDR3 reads TGTGCCAGCAGTTCCTGGACAGGGGCACATGAGCAGTTCTTC.

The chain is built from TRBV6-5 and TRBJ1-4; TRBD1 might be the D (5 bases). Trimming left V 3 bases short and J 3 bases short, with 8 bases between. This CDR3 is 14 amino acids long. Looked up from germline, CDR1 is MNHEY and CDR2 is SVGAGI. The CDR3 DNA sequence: TGTGCCAGCAGTTATGGGACGTCTAATGAAAAACTGTTTTTT. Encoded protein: CASSYGTSNEKLFF.

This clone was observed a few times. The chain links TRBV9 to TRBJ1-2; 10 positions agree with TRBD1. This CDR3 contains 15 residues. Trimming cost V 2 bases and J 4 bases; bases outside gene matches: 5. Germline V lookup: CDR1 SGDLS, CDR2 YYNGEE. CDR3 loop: CASSVSGTGVYGYTF. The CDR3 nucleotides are TGTGCCAGCAGCGTCTCCGGGACAGGGGTCTATGGCTACACCTTC.

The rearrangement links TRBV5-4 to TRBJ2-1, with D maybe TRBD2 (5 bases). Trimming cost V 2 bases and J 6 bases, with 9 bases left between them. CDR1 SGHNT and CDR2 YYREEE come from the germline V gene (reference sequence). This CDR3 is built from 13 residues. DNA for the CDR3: TGTGCCAGCAGCTTTTCCCGGGGCAATGAGCAGTTCTTC. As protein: CASSFSRGNEQFF.

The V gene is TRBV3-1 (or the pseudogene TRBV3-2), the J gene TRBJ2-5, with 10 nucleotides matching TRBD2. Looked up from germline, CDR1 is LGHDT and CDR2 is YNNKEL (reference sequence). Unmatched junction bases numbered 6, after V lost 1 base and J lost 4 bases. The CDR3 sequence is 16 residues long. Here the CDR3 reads CASSQVRAGGPETQYF. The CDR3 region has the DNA TGTGCCAGCAGCCAAGTCAGAGCGGGGGGGCCAGAGACCCAGTACTTC.

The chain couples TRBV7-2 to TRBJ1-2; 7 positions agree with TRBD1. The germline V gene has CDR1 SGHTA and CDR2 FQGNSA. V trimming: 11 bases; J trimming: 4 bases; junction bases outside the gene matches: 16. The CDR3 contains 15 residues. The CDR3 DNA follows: TGTGCCTTACGGACAGGCCACGCCGGAGGCTATGGCTACACCTTC. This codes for CALRTGHAGGYGYTF.

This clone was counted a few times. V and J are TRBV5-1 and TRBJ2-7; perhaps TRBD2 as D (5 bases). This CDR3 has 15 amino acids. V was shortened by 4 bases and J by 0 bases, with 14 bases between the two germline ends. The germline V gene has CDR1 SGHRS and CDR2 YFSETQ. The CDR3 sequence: CASSPEAGRSYEQYF. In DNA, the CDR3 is TGCGCCAGCAGCCCGGAGGCCGGACGCTCCTACGAGCAGTACTTC. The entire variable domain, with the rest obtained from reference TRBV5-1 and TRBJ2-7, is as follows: KAGVTQTPRYLIKTRGQQVTLSCSPISGHRSVSWYQQTPGQGLQFLFEYFSETQRNKGNFPGRFSGRQFSNSRSEMNVSTLELGDSALYLCASSPEAGRSYEQYFGPGTRLTVT.

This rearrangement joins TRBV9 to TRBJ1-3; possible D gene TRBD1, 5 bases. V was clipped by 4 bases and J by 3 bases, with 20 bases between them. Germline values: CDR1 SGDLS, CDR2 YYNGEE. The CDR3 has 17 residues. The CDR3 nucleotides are TGTGCCAGCAGCCTTGGGGGTGAACCGGGGAGTGGAAACACCATATATTTT. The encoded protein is CASSLGGEPGSGNTIYF.

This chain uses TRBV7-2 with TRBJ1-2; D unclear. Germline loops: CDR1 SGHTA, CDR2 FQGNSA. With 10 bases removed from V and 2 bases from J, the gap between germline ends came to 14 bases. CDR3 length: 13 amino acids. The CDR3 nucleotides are TGTGCCATCAACGATCGCCCCAACTATGGCTACACCTTC. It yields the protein CAINDRPNYGYTF.

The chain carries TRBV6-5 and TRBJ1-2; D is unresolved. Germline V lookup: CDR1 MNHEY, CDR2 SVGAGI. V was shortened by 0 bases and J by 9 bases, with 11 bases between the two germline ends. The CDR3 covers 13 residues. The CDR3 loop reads CASSYSGEKSYTF. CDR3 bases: TGTGCCAGCAGTTACTCCGGGGAAAAGAGCTACACCTTC.

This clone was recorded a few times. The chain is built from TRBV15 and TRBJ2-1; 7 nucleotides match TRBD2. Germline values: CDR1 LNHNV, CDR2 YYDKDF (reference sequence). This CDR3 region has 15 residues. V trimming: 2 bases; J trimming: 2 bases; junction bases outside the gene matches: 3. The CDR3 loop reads CATSRFRGAYNEQFF. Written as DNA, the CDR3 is TGTGCCACCAGCAGATTCCGGGGGGCCTACAATGAGCAGTTCTTC.

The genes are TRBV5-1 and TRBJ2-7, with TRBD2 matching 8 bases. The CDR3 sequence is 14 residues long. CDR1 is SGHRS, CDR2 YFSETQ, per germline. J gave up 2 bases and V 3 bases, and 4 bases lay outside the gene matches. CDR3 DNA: TGCGCCAGCAGCTGGGCGGGGGGTGCCTACGAGCAGTACTTC. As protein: CASSWAGGAYEQYF.

The CDR3 DNA is TGTGCCAGTCGACGAGCGGGGGAGCTCCAAGAGACCCAGTACTTC. Translated, it gives CASRRAGELQETQYF. The chain employs TRBV19 and TRBJ2-5; 8 nucleotides match TRBD2. CDR3 length equals 15 residues. V shed 8 bases and J 1 base; nucleotides not matched to a gene: 9. The germline CDR1 and CDR2 sequences are LNHDA and SQIVND (reference sequence).

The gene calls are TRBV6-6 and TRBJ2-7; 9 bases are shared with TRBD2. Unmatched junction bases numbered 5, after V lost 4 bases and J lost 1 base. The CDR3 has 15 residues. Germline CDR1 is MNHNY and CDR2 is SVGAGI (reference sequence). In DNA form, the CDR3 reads TGTGCCAGCAGTTCGACGCTAGCGGGATCCTACGAGCAGTACTTC. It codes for CASSSTLAGSYEQYF.

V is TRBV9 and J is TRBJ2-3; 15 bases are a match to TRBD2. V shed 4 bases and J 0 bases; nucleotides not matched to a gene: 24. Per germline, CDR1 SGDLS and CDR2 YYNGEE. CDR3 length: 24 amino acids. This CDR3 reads CASSFLPGLAGGADHLSSTDTQYF. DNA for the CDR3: TGTGCCAGCAGCTTCCTCCCGGGACTAGCGGGGGGTGCCGACCATTTATCTAGCACAGATACGCAGTATTTT. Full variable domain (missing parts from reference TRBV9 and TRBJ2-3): DSGVTQTPKHLITATGQRVTLRCSPRSGDLSVYWYQQSLDQGLQFLIQYYNGEERAKGNILERFSAQQFPDLHSELNLSSLELGDSALYFCASSFLPGLAGGADHLSSTDTQYFGPGTRLTVL.

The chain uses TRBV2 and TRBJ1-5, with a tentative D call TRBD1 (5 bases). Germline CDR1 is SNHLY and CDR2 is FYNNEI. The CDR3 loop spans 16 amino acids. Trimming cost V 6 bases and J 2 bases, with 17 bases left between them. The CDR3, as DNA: TGTGCCAGCAGCTCCTCAGACAGCGGCGGCAATCAGCCCCAGCATTTT. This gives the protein CASSSSDSGGNQPQHF.

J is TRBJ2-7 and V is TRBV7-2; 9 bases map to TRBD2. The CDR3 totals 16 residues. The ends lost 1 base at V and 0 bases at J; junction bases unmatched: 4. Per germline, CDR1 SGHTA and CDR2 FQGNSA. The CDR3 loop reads CASSLDGTSSSYEQYF. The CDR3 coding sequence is TGTGCCAGCAGCTTAGACGGGACTAGCAGCTCCTACGAGCAGTACTTC.

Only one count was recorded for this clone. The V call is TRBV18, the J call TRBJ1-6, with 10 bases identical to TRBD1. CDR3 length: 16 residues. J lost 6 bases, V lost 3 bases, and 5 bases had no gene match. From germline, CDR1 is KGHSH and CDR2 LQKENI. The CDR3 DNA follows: TGTGCCAGCTCACCGACAGGGGGCCACGGTAATTCACCCCTCCACTTT. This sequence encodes CASSPTGGHGNSPLHF. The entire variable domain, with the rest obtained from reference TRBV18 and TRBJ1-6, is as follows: NAGVMQNPRHLVRRRGQEARLRCSPMKGHSHVYWYRQLPEEGLKFMVYLQKENIIDESGMPKERFSAEFPKEGPSILRIQQVVRGDSAAYFCASSPTGGHGNSPLHFGNGTRLTVT.

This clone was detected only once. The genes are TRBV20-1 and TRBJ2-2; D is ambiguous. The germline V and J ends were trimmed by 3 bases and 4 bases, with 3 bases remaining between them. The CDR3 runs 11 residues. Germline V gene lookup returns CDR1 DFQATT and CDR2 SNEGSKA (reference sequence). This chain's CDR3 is CSARRTGELFF. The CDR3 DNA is TGCAGTGCTAGGCGCACCGGGGAGCTGTTTTTT.

This CDR3 is CASSGRASLIEAFF. DNA of the CDR3: TGTGCCAGCAGCGGGCGGGCCTCCCTAATCGAAGCTTTCTTT. The V and J genes are TRBV7-9 and TRBJ1-1; D ambiguous. V was shortened by 5 bases and J by 8 bases, with 18 bases between the two germline ends. Germline V lookup: CDR1 SEHNR, CDR2 FQNEAQ (reference sequence). This CDR3 is built from 14 residues.

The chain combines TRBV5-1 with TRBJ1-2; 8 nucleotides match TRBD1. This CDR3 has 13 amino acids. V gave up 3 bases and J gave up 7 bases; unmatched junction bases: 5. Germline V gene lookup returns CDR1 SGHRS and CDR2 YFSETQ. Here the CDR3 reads CASSSGQGPGYTF. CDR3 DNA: TGCGCCAGCAGCTCCGGACAGGGTCCTGGCTACACCTTC.

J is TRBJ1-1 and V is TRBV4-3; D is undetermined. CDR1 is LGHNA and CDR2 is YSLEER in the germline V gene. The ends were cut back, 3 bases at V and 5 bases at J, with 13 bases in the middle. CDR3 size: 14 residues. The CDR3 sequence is CASSQDTGITEAFF. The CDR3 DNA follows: TGCGCCAGCAGCCAGGATACTGGAATAACTGAAGCTTTCTTT.